This T cell receptor beta chain came from a study of blood T cells in healthy people across ages. V shed 5 bases and J 2 bases; nucleotides not matched to a gene: 12. The germline gives CDR1 SGHTA, CDR2 FQGNSA. This CDR3 is built from 17 residues. Primers used in a second PCR of roughly 7 to 11 cycles were a sample-barcoded 5' primer and a J-beta primer mix. Every molecule of cDNA carried a tag from a template-switch adaptor with 12 random nucleotides. A single record per CDR3 protein comes from TCRdb applying MiXCR to the 5' RACE reads. The repertoire has about 640,000 distinct CDR3 sequences, roughly two fifths of them found once; the top ten carry around 32%. Remarks on this clonotype: Its target is not known.

Whole-study results and caveats: While age rose, TCR beta diversity per million T cells dropped in a roughly linear way.

Sequenced input: blood. V is TRBV7-2 and J is TRBJ2-3; TRBD2 matches 8 bases. The clonotype comes from an elderly man in good health. Here the CDR3 reads CASSLDGLAVTTDTQYF. CDR3 nucleotide sequence: TGTGCCAGCAGCCTCGACGGACTAGCAGTAACCACAGATACGCAGTATTTT. The entire variable domain, with the rest obtained from reference TRBV7-2 and TRBJ2-3, is as follows: GAGVSQSPSNKVTEKGKDVELRCDPISGHTALYWYRQSLGQGLEFLIYFQGNSAPDKSGLPSDRFSAERTGGSVSTLTIQRTQQEDSAVYLCASSLDGLAVTTDTQYFGPGTRLTVL.